This T cell receptor beta chain comes out of a study of shared T cell receptors in the human thymus. This clone has just one count. This CDR3 region has 13 residues. The germline V gene has CDR1 SGHVS and CDR2 FNYEAQ. Germline trimming cut 6 bases from V and 7 bases from J; bases unmatched to any gene: 3. Profiling relied on immunoSEQ multiplex PCR, and the TCRdb table lists in-frame clones only, not all of them. The data show some 760,000 clones, 70% to 90% seen once. The same sample was also used in a study of human thymus T cells. This second study says: The thymus tissue came from resections taken during corrective heart surgery. V and J genes seemed to be used with bias in thymic and blood repertoires.

V gene TRBV7-6 combines with J gene TRBJ1-4; 9 bases agree with TRBD1. This clonotype was sampled from a girl under three years old with a congenital heart defect. Material: thymocytes. In DNA form, the CDR3 reads TGTGCCAGCAGACGGACAGGGGTTGAAAAACTGTTTTTT. Translating gives CASRRTGVEKLFF.